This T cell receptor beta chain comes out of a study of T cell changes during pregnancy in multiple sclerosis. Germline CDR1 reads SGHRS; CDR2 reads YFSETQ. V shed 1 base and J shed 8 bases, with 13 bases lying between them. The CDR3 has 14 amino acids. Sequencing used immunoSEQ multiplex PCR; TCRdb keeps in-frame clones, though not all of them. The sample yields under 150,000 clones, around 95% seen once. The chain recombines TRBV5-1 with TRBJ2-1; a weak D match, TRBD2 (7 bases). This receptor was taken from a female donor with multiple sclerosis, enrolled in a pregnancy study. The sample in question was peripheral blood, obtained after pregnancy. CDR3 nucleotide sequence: TGCGCCAGCAGCTTGTTTCGGGGGGCAGATGAGCAGTTCTTC. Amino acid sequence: CASSLFRGADEQFF.